This is a list of T cell receptor beta chains from one sample in a study of identical twins. One entry per CDR3 protein, called by TCRdb with MiXCR from the 5' RACE reads. Here the sample spans about 700,000 distinct CDR3 sequences, under 9% being singletons. The same specimen was also included in a second study, on yellow fever vaccine responses in identical twins.

The material sequenced was PBMCs. These receptors were taken from a woman aged 18-30 years in good health. Both conserved end residues are part of each CDR3. A D gene is named only where the DNA matches it firmly. Part of the rows lack a size; the others show once, few, many or a class for expanded clones.

>.|.|TRBV7-3|TRBJ2-7
TGTGCCAGCAGCTTAGGGAGGAGTCGCGACGAGCAGTACTTC
CASSLGRSRDEQYF
>.|.|TRBV20-1|TRBJ1-2
TGCAGTGCCCCCCCCCCGGGGACGTATGGCTACACCTTC
CSAPPPGTYGYTF
>many|.|TRBV6-1|TRBJ1-1
TGTGCCAGCAGTCCTAAACACGCCGGGACTGAAGCTTTCTTT
CASSPKHAGTEAFF
>few|TRBD2|TRBV12-3/TRBV12-4|TRBJ2-1
TGTGCCAGCAGAGCAACCGGGACTAGCGGAGCCTACAATGAGCAGTTCTTC
CASRATGTSGAYNEQFF
>many|TRBD2|TRBV12-3/TRBV12-4|TRBJ2-1
TGTGCCAGCACCCAAGGAACTAGCGGCTACAATGAGCAGTTCTTC
CASTQGTSGYNEQFF
>.|.|TRBV28|TRBJ2-1
TGTGCCAGCAGTTTTAGGCTAGCGTGGGATGAGCAGTTCTTC
CASSFRLAWDEQFF
>few|TRBD2|TRBV7-9|TRBJ2-1
TGTGCCAGCAGCCCGGGGTCTAGCGGGAGGGGAAACAATGAGCAGTTCTTC
CASSPGSSGRGNNEQFF
>.|.|TRBV4-3|TRBJ2-7
TGCGCCAGCAGGCAAGGGGTAACCTCCTACGAGCAGTACTTC
CASRQGVTSYEQYF
>few|.|TRBV29-1|TRBJ2-7
TGCAGCGTTGGCATCGGCGAGCAGTACTTC
CSVGIGEQYF
>.|.|TRBV12-3/TRBV12-4|TRBJ2-1
TGTGCCAGCACCGACCCATCGAGCTCCTACAATGAGCAGTTCTTC
CASTDPSSSYNEQFF
>many|.|TRBV12-3/TRBV12-4|TRBJ2-4
TGTGCCAGCAGTGACTGGGTAGCCAAAAACATTCAGTACTTC
CASSDWVAKNIQYF
>.|TRBD1|TRBV6-2/TRBV6-3|TRBJ2-2
TGTGCCAGCAGGAGAGGACAGGGGGCGCAGAACACCGGGGAGCTGTTTTTT
CASRRGQGAQNTGELFF
>.|TRBD2|TRBV11-2|TRBJ2-5
TGTGCCAGCAGCTCAACACGGACCTTAATAGCGGGAGGCCAAGAGACCCAGTACTTC
CASSSTRTLIAGGQETQYF
>few|.|TRBV6-5|TRBJ1-5
TGTGCCAGCAGTTACTCGATTCCCGGGGTTTTGAGCAATCAGCCCCAGCATTTT
CASSYSIPGVLSNQPQHF
>many|.|TRBV20-1|TRBJ2-1
TGCAGTGTAAGCGTCAGGGAAAATGAGCAGTTCTTC
CSVSVRENEQFF
>.|.|TRBV20-1|TRBJ1-2
TGCAGTGCTAGAACAGGTGGCTACACCTTC
CSARTGGYTF
>.|.|TRBV6-5|TRBJ2-5
TGTGCCAGCAGTTACTCTTCATTCTCCCAAGAGACCCAGTACTTC
CASSYSSFSQETQYF
>few|TRBD1|TRBV29-1|TRBJ2-6
TGCAGCGTTGGGGGACAGGGGGCCTCTGGGGCCAACGTCCTGACTTTC
CSVGGQGASGANVLTF
>.|TRBD1|TRBV7-9|TRBJ2-3
TGTGCCAGCACCCTTTTAACCGGGACAGGGGTTACAGATACGCAGTATTTT
CASTLLTGTGVTDTQYF
>.|TRBD2|TRBV9|TRBJ2-7
TGTGTCAGCAGCGTAGAGGGCGGGAGCCCATCTGCGCAGTACTTC
CVSSVEGGSPSAQYF
>few|.|TRBV6-5|TRBJ1-5
TGTGCCAGCAGTTACTCGCGTAGCCAGCCCCAGCATTTT
CASSYSRSQPQHF
>many|TRBD2|TRBV12-3/TRBV12-4|TRBJ2-5
TGTGCCAGCAGTTCGGATGGACTAGCGGCCCAAGAGACCCAGTACTTC
CASSSDGLAAQETQYF
>once|TRBD1|TRBV19|TRBJ2-2
TGTGCCAGTAGGACCGGGACAGAGTTCACCGGGGAGCTGTTTTTT
CASRTGTEFTGELFF
>few|.|TRBV21-1|TRBJ2-3
TGTGCCAGCAGCAAATTACGTGGGACTAGCGGGGGATTAGAGAGGAGGACAGATACGCAGTATTTT
CASSKLRGTSGGLERRTDTQYF
>once|.|TRBV3-1|TRBJ2-7
TGTGCCTGCAGCCCAGGCGGGGGCCGGACCCTAGGGCCCTCCTACGAGCAGTACTTC
CACSPGGGRTLGPSYEQYF
>many|.|TRBV6-2/TRBV6-3|TRBJ2-1
TGTGCCAGCAGTTACCAATTCTGGGAGACGGACTTCTACAATGAGCAGTTCTTC
CASSYQFWETDFYNEQFF
>.|.|TRBV10-2|TRBJ1-5
TGCGCCAGCACGGTATCCCAAAATCAGCCCCAGCATTTT
CASTVSQNQPQHF
>.|.|TRBV20-1|TRBJ1-1
TGCAGTGCTAGAGAACCGACGAACACTGAGGCTTTCTTT
CSAREPTNTEAFF
>many|TRBD1|TRBV6-5|TRBJ2-3
TGTGCCAGCAGTTACTCCAGACAGGGGGACGTCGATACGCAGTATTTT
CASSYSRQGDVDTQYF
>few|.|TRBV27|TRBJ2-7
TGTGCCAGCAGTTTAGCCCTCTCCTCTGGAGAGCAGTACTTC
CASSLALSSGEQYF
>few|TRBD2|TRBV7-3|TRBJ2-7
TGTGCCAGCAGCCCAAGCGGGGTGGGCGAGCAGTACTTC
CASSPSGVGEQYF
>few|TRBD2|TRBV27|TRBJ2-7
TGTGCCAGCAGTTTAGCGGGACTAGCGGCTTACGAGCAGTACTTC
CASSLAGLAAYEQYF
>many|TRBD2|TRBV5-4|TRBJ2-1
TGTGCCAGCAGCCCGACTAGCGGGACATACAATGAGCAGTTCTTC
CASSPTSGTYNEQFF
>.|.|TRBV12-3/TRBV12-4|TRBJ1-1
TGTGCCAGCGGAACCAACGGGGGTGGGAAAGCTTTCTTT
CASGTNGGGKAFF
>.|TRBD1|TRBV29-1|TRBJ2-5
TGCAGCGTTACAGGGGGCGAGGGGATCGAGACCCAGTACTTC
CSVTGGEGIETQYF
>few|.|TRBV10-3|TRBJ2-3
TGTGCCATCAGTGAGTTTGAGGGATTATCGGATACGCAGTATTTT
CAISEFEGLSDTQYF
>.|TRBD1|TRBV20-1|TRBJ1-2
TGCAGTGCAACAACAGGGGGTATTGGGTACACCTTC
CSATTGGIGYTF
>many|.|TRBV29-1|TRBJ1-2
TGCAGCACCGATGACTATGGCTACACCTTC
CSTDDYGYTF
>few|.|TRBV7-8|TRBJ2-7
TGTGCCAGCAGCTTAGCCCCGAGTAACGAGCAGTACTTC
CASSLAPSNEQYF
>few|.|TRBV4-1|TRBJ1-4
TGCGCCAGCAGCCAAGATGTGGGGGGAAAGCGTGAAAAACTGTTTTTT
CASSQDVGGKREKLFF
>few|TRBD2|TRBV27|TRBJ2-7
TGTGCCAGCAGAGTACGGGGGGGCCTCCACGAGCAGTACTTC
CASRVRGGLHEQYF
>many|TRBD2|TRBV10-3|TRBJ2-3
TGTGCCATCAGAGAAACGGGACTAGCGGACACAGATACGCAGTATTTT
CAIRETGLADTDTQYF
>.|TRBD2|TRBV20-1|TRBJ2-3
TGCAGTGGGCTTACTAGCGGCACAGATACGCAGTATTTT
CSGLTSGTDTQYF
>many|.|TRBV5-1|TRBJ2-4
TGCGCCAGCAGCCAGACAGTTATGGCAAACATTCAGTACTTC
CASSQTVMANIQYF
>.|.|TRBV7-2|TRBJ2-5
TGTGCCAGCAGCCCACGGCAACCGGGGGCTACGGACTTC
CASSPRQPGATDF
>.|TRBD1|TRBV7-9|TRBJ2-7
TGTGCCAGCAGCTCAGACAGGGGGGACGAGCAGTACTTC
CASSSDRGDEQYF
>.|.|TRBV5-4|TRBJ2-2
TGTGCCAGCAGCACTACGAACACCGGGGAGCTGTTTTTT
CASSTTNTGELFF
>.|.|TRBV11-1|TRBJ2-1
TGTGCCAGCAGGGACCAAGGGTCTTACAATGAGCAGTTCTTC
CASRDQGSYNEQFF
>.|.|TRBV20-1|TRBJ2-7
TGCAGTGCTAGCCGGGTTTCACGGTCCTACGAGCAGTACTTC
CSASRVSRSYEQYF
>.|TRBD1|TRBV27|TRBJ2-7
TGTGCCAGCACCTCCCCGGACAGGGACTACGAGCAGTACTTC
CASTSPDRDYEQYF
>few|.|TRBV20-1|TRBJ1-2
TGCAGTGCTAAACGGGAGGGCAACTATGGCTACACCTTC
CSAKREGNYGYTF
>.|.|TRBV10-3|TRBJ2-1
TGTGCCATCAGTGAGTCGACGGTGAGGTGGGAGCAGTTCTTC
CAISESTVRWEQFF